These 15 T cell receptor beta chains were all obtained from the same sample, sequenced in a study of T cell repertoires in cytomegalovirus infection. TCRdb itself ran the reads through MiXCR, one entry per CDR3 protein. The table shows around 300,000 distinct CDR3 sequences, with over 20% occurring only once. Sample: PBMCs. The receptors here all came from a human donor in good health (CMV status not recorded). Some clones in this sample may be carry-over from other donors' samples.

The J gene is TRBJ2-3, the V gene TRBV29-1; D might be TRBD1 (7 bases). V gave up 6 bases and J gave up 2 bases, with 18 bases separating them. This CDR3 comprises 15 residues. The germline gives CDR1 SQVTM, CDR2 ANQGSEA. The CDR3 region is CSVGKTGTDTDTQYF. The CDR3 bases are TGCAGCGTCGGGAAGACAGGGACTGACACAGATACGCAGTATTTT.

This clonotype was recorded at least ten times. The rearrangement joins TRBV7-2 to TRBJ2-2; TRBD2 agrees at 11 bases. The V gene end was trimmed by 5 bases and the J gene end by 8 bases; junction bases not matched to a gene: 10. Germline CDR1 and CDR2: SGHTA and FQGNSA. The CDR3 has 16 amino acids. The CDR3 reads CASSVLAGVGMGELFF. The CDR3 coding sequence is TGTGCCAGCAGCGTACTAGCGGGAGTTGGAATGGGGGAGCTGTTTTTT.

The table lists this clonotype with many counts. This chain links TRBV7-2 with TRBJ2-7; 7 nucleotides match TRBD2. The germline CDR1 and CDR2 sequences are SGHTA and FQGNSA. There are 15 residues in the CDR3. The junction had 11 bases not matched to a gene; V was cut back by 2 bases and J by 7 bases. The CDR3 sequence is CASSLHGAGVGEQYF. In nucleotides, the CDR3 is TGTGCCAGCAGCTTACATGGGGCGGGAGTGGGTGAGCAGTACTTC.

This clonotype appeared a few times. The rearrangement uses TRBV11-2 and TRBJ2-5, with TRBD2 matching over 12 bases. In germline, CDR1 is SGHAT, CDR2 FQNNGV. V trimming: 5 bases; J trimming: 1 base; junction bases outside the gene matches: 5. This CDR3 is 16 amino acids long. Here the CDR3 DNA reads TGTGCCAGCAGCCTCGGACTAGCGGGATCCCAAGAGACCCAGTACTTC. It specifies CASSLGLAGSQETQYF.

This clonotype has a handful of counts. The chain recombines TRBV12-3 or TRBV12-4 with TRBJ2-3, with 9 nucleotides matching TRBD2. The CDR3 runs to 16 residues. Trimming took 2 bases from V and 1 from J; bases not matched to a gene: 4. This chain's CDR3 is CASSLSSGARTDTQYF. The DNA of the CDR3 is TGTGCCAGCAGTTTATCTAGCGGGGCCCGCACAGATACGCAGTATTTT.

As to this clonotype: One base away lies a much larger clone, so this may be a sequencing read error. J is TRBJ2-7 and V is TRBV7-2; D is unclear. The CDR3 totals 14 residues. Germline assignment: CDR1 SGHTA and CDR2 FQGNSA. The CDR3 is CASNLGGTAYEQYF. The CDR3 nucleotides are TGTGCCAGCAACTTAGGTGGCACCGCCTACGAGCAGTACTTC. Complete variable domain (other parts from reference TRBV7-2 and TRBJ2-7): GAGVSQSPSNKVTEKGKDVELRCDPISGHTALYWYRQSLGQGLEFLIYFQGNSAPDKSGLPSDRFSAERTGGSVSTLTIQRTQQEDSAVYLCASNLGGTAYEQYFGPGTRLTVT.

V is TRBV12-3 or TRBV12-4 and J is TRBJ1-6; D uncertain. The germline V and J ends were trimmed by 0 bases and 9 bases, with 0 bases remaining between them. CDR3 length: 11 residues. The CDR3 here is CASSLASPLHF. The CDR3 region has the DNA TGTGCCAGCAGTTTAGCTTCACCCCTCCACTTT.

This clonotype came up a few times. In DNA form, the CDR3 reads TGTGCCAGCAGTGCCGGGTTTAGCATCTACAATGAGCAGTTCTTC. This translates into CASSAGFSIYNEQFF. This chain connects TRBV12-3 or TRBV12-4 to TRBJ2-1, with D unresolved. The CDR3 sequence is 15 residues long. Trimming took off 5 bases at V and 3 bases at J, with 14 bases between the two ends.

The chain carries TRBV7-4 and TRBJ2-1, with 9 bases matching TRBD2. V trimming: 1 base; J trimming: 4 bases; junction bases outside the gene matches: 8. The CDR3 has 17 amino acids. Germline loops: CDR1 SGHVT, CDR2 SQSDAQ. Here the CDR3 DNA reads TGTGCCAGCAGCTTAGAATTTAGACTAGCGGAATACAATGAGCAGTTCTTC. Translating gives CASSLEFRLAEYNEQFF.

J is TRBJ2-7 and V is TRBV10-3; D remains unclear. Deletions cut 4 bases from V and 4 bases from J, with 5 bases between. Germline loops: CDR1 ENHRY, CDR2 SYGVKD. This CDR3 region has 11 residues. The CDR3 DNA sequence: TGTGCCATCAGTGCAGGATACGAGCAGTACTTC. It translates to CAISAGYEQYF.

A few counts support this clonotype. The chain is built from TRBV28 and TRBJ1-5; D might be TRBD1 (6 bases). V gave up 7 bases and J gave up 7 bases, with 14 bases separating them. Looked up from germline, CDR1 is MDHEN and CDR2 is SYDVKM. The CDR3 has 13 amino acids. CDR3 sequence (DNA): TGTGCCAGCACCGCACAGGGCGGGCAGCCCCAGCATTTT. Its translation: CASTAQGGQPQHF.

This sequence joins TRBV2 and TRBJ2-5; D is ambiguous. The CDR3 sequence is 14 residues long. Germline lookup yields CDR1 SNHLY and CDR2 FYNNEI. Trimming shortened V by 6 bases and J by 0 bases, and 11 bases separated the two germline ends. The CDR3 nucleotides read TGTGCCAGCAGGTCACGACAAAACCAAGAGACCCAGTACTTC. As protein: CASRSRQNQETQYF.

The genes are TRBV5-5 and TRBJ1-1; 8 bases are shared with TRBD1. V lost 4 bases, J lost 2 bases, and 7 bases stayed unmatched. In germline, CDR1 is SGHKS, CDR2 YYEKEE (reference sequence). This CDR3 has 15 amino acids. For the CDR3, the DNA is TGTGCCAGCAGCGGAAACAGGGGGTATAACACTGAAGCTTTCTTT. Its translation is CASSGNRGYNTEAFF.

The V gene is TRBV6-1, the J gene TRBJ1-6; no clear D gene. Per germline, CDR1 MNHNS and CDR2 SASEGT. This CDR3 has 12 amino acids. V was cut by 3 bases and J by 6 bases, with 3 bases left in between. Here the CDR3 DNA reads TGTGCCAGCAGTGAGGGTAATTCACCCCTCCACTTT. Amino acid sequence: CASSEGNSPLHF.

This chain links TRBV19 with TRBJ2-6; D may correspond to TRBD1 or TRBD2 (6 bases each). Germline V lookup: CDR1 LNHDA, CDR2 SQIVND (reference sequence). This CDR3 has 14 residues. Trimming shortened V by 7 bases and J by 4 bases, and 11 bases separated the two germline ends. DNA for the CDR3: TGTGCCAGTATCGGGGGCCCGGGGGCCAACGTCCTGACTTTC. This translates into CASIGGPGANVLTF.